Below, 14 T cell receptor beta chains from the same sample are listed, as sequenced in a study of response to subunit inactivated influenza vaccine. MiXCR, applied by TCRdb to the RT-PCR reads, yields one record per CDR3 protein. The sample has hundreds of thousands of distinct CDR3 sequences, around 16% seen once; the top ten hold roughly 10%. The specimen comprised PBMCs from blood, sampled 11 to 12 days after vaccination. The receptors originated from a man aged 50-59 years who received an inactivated influenza vaccine.

The V and J genes are TRBV9 and TRBJ2-1; 8 nucleotides line up with TRBD2. Looked up from germline, CDR1 is SGDLS and CDR2 is YYNGEE. This CDR3 is built from 16 residues. V dropped 3 bases and J dropped 5; count of bases not matched to a gene: 10. CDR3 in DNA: TGTGCCAGCAGCGCAATCGGGAGGGCCAGGCACAATGAGCAGTTCTTC. It translates to CASSAIGRARHNEQFF.

This clonotype was found many times. The J gene is TRBJ1-4, the V gene TRBV28; 9 positions agree with TRBD1. The CDR3 length is 15 residues. Per germline, CDR1 MDHEN and CDR2 SYDVKM. With 1 base clipped from V and 5 bases from J, the junction kept 2 bases outside the gene matches. This CDR3 is CASSLSGQGNEKLFF. CDR3 coding DNA: TGTGCCAGCAGTTTATCCGGACAGGGGAATGAAAAACTGTTTTTT.

This clonotype was counted at least ten times. The chain is built from TRBV29-1 and TRBJ2-7; perhaps TRBD2 as D (5 bases). There are 11 residues in the CDR3. Trimming cost V 6 bases and J 4 bases, with 10 bases left between them. Germline V gene sequence: CDR1 SQVTM, CDR2 ANQGSEA. Here the CDR3 reads CSVFRDYEQYF. The CDR3 nucleotides read TGCAGCGTCTTCCGGGATTACGAGCAGTACTTC.

The chain is built from TRBV29-1 and TRBJ2-1; TRBD2 agrees at 7 bases. V dropped 3 bases and J dropped 5; count of bases not matched to a gene: 7. Germline lookup yields CDR1 SQVTM and CDR2 ANQGSEA. The CDR3 has 14 amino acids. DNA for the CDR3: TGCAGCGTTGAGAGGGAGGGACGAAACAATGAGCAGTTCTTC. Translation gives CSVEREGRNNEQFF.

The chain links TRBV12-3 or TRBV12-4 to TRBJ1-1; D is undetermined. Trimming removed 5 bases from V and 4 bases from J, with 11 bases in between. CDR3 length: 13 residues. CDR3 nucleotide sequence: TGTGCCAGCAGTAGAGATGAGGTCACTGAAGCTTTCTTT. This codes for CASSRDEVTEAFF.

The chain links TRBV7-2 to TRBJ2-2; unclear D gene. Germline V gene sequence: CDR1 SGHTA, CDR2 FQGNSA. V gave up 0 bases and J gave up 4 bases, with 12 bases separating them. This CDR3 contains 16 residues. This chain's CDR3 is CASSLAFSLSTGELFF. The CDR3 nucleotides read TGTGCCAGCAGCTTAGCGTTTTCTCTTTCCACCGGGGAGCTGTTTTTT.

This chain connects TRBV6-2 or TRBV6-3 to TRBJ2-1; the D gene is possibly TRBD2 (5 bases). The CDR3 runs 15 residues. Trimming took 6 bases from V and 0 from J, leaving 12 bases between them. Germline-derived CDR1 and CDR2 are MNHEY and SVGEGT. The CDR3 bases are TGTGCCAGCAGGGGAGACTACCTCTCCTACAATGAGCAGTTCTTC. Its protein is CASRGDYLSYNEQFF.

The rearrangement uses TRBV20-1 and TRBJ2-3; weak D call: TRBD2 (6 bases). Germline CDR1 reads DFQATT; CDR2 reads SNEGSKA (reference sequence). The length of the CDR3 is 13 residues. V gave up 1 base and J gave up 2 bases, with 7 bases separating them. The CDR3 loop is CSARAGVTDTQYF. CDR3 nucleotide sequence: TGCAGTGCTAGAGCGGGAGTCACAGATACGCAGTATTTT.

This clonotype has more than one count but fewer than ten. The rearrangement uses TRBV5-1 and TRBJ2-2, with 9 bases matching TRBD1. Trimming took 0 bases from V and 6 from J; bases not matched to a gene: 6. The CDR3 has 16 amino acids. Germline V gene sequence: CDR1 SGHRS, CDR2 YFSETQ. The CDR3 loop reads CASSLGGQGLSGELFF. In DNA form, the CDR3 reads TGCGCCAGCAGCTTGGGGGGACAGGGACTCTCCGGGGAGCTGTTTTTT.

J is TRBJ2-7 and V is TRBV12-3 or TRBV12-4, with 13 bases that match TRBD2. V shed 6 bases, J shed 3 bases, and the junction held 5 bases outside the gene matches. This CDR3 comprises 15 residues. The CDR3 DNA follows: TGTGCCAGCAGCCGAGGACTAGCGGGAGTCTACGAGCAGTACTTC. Protein: CASSRGLAGVYEQYF.

This clonotype has at least ten counts. Written as DNA, the CDR3 is TGTGCCAGCAGCTTGGGACAGGGGGCATTCAATGAGCAGTTCTTC. Encoded protein: CASSLGQGAFNEQFF. The chain combines TRBV13 with TRBJ2-1; 12 bases line up with TRBD1. The CDR3 has 15 residues. Germline CDR1 PRHDT, CDR2 FYEKMQ (reference sequence). J was trimmed by 6 bases and V by 3 bases; bases with no gene match: 3.

This clonotype was recorded a few times. This chain links TRBV7-2 with TRBJ2-3, with D perhaps matching TRBD2 (5 bases). This CDR3 comprises 12 residues. The V end lost 4 bases, the J end lost 7 bases, and 9 bases lay between the germline ends. The germline CDR1 and CDR2 sequences are SGHTA and FQGNSA. The CDR3 region is CASSSYGNTQYF. CDR3 DNA sequence: TGTGCCAGCAGCTCATACGGGAATACGCAGTATTTT.

The V call is TRBV7-6, the J call TRBJ2-3, with no clear D. The CDR3 loop spans 13 amino acids. V gave up 5 bases and J gave up 1 base, with 7 bases separating them. Germline CDR1 and CDR2: SGHVS and FNYEAQ. The CDR3 loop reads CASSPSRTDTQYF. As DNA, the CDR3 is TGTGCCAGCAGCCCAAGTCGCACAGATACGCAGTATTTT.

This clonotype appeared many times. The chain combines TRBV12-3 or TRBV12-4 with TRBJ2-6, with unresolved D. Between the trimmed V and J ends, which lost 6 bases and 2 bases, there was a span of 8 bases. The CDR3 extends over 14 amino acids. In nucleotides, the CDR3 is TGTGCCAGCAGCTTGGGTCCTGGGGCCAACGTCCTGACTTTC. As protein: CASSLGPGANVLTF.